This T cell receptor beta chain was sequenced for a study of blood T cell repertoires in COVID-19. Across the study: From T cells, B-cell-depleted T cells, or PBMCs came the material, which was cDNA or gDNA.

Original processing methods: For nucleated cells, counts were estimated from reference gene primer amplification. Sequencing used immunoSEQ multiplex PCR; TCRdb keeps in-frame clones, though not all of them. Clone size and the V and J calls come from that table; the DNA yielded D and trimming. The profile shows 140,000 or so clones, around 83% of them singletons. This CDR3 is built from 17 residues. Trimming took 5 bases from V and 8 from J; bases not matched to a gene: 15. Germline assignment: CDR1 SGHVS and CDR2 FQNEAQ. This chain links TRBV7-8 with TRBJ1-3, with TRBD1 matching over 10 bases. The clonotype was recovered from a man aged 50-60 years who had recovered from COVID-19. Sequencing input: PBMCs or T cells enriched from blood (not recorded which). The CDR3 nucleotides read TGTGCCAGCAGCACCGCCGCCGGACAGGGGGAGGGGGACACCATATATTTT. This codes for CASSTAAGQGEGDTIYF.